The source of this T cell receptor beta chain is a study of long-term antiretroviral therapy in people with HIV. Overall study context: Collection dates of the earliest samples fall about a decade before the 2015 immediate-ART recommendation. Study conclusions and caveats: Neither ART adherence, viral resistance nor therapy changes were documented.

The assay used was immunoSEQ (version v3.0), run at survey level. Measured with immunoSEQ multiplex PCR; TCRdb has only the in-frame clones, and not every one. The profile shows 15,000 to 20,000 clones, more than 75% of them singletons. As concerns this clone: Its specificity is not known.

This CDR3 comprises 17 residues. Trimming took 0 bases from V and 0 from J, leaving 14 bases between them. Germline-derived CDR1 and CDR2 are SGHDN and FVKESK. The rearrangement joins TRBV14 to TRBJ1-1; TRBD1 might be the D (6 bases). Here the sequenced sample was unsorted PBMCs, taken 6.9 years after starting antiretroviral therapy. The clonotype originates from a man aged 45-65 years with HIV. CDR3 bases: TGTGCCAGCAGCCAAGATCCCCGACAGGAGCTGAACACTGAAGCTTTCTTT. Protein: CASSQDPRQELNTEAFF.